The 14 T cell receptor beta chains reported below all come from one sample, sequenced in a study of blood T cell repertoires in COVID-19. Produced via immunoSEQ multiplex PCR; TCRdb's table is partial and in-frame only. The sample comprises 200,000 to 300,000 clones, approximately 78% of which are singletons, and under 15% rests with the top ten. The sequencing input was peripheral blood. The receptors originated from a woman in her fifties or sixties with active or convalescent COVID-19.

V is TRBV5-1 and J is TRBJ2-2, with 15 nucleotides matching TRBD2. Germline trimming cut 4 bases from V and 7 bases from J; bases unmatched to any gene: 8. This CDR3 contains 17 residues. The germline V gene encodes CDR1 SGHRS and CDR2 YFSETQ. CDR3 sequence (DNA): TGCGCCAGCAGCCCGGGACTAGCGGGGGGTACTGTCGGGGAGCTGTTTTTT. Translating gives CASSPGLAGGTVGELFF. Combining the CDR3 with reference TRBV5-1 and TRBJ2-2 gives the whole variable domain KAGVTQTPRYLIKTRGQQVTLSCSPISGHRSVSWYQQTPGQGLQFLFEYFSETQRNKGNFPGRFSGRQFSNSRSEMNVSTLELGDSALYLCASSPGLAGGTVGELFFGEGSRLTVL.

This rearrangement joins TRBV5-1 to TRBJ1-6, with 9 bases that match TRBD1. CDR1 and CDR2 from the germline V gene are SGHRS and YFSETQ. Trimming cost V 7 bases and J 8 bases; bases outside gene matches: 10. There are 15 residues in the CDR3. CDR3 sequence reads: CASGPGGQGYSPLHF. The CDR3, as DNA: TGCGCCAGCGGTCCGGGGGGACAGGGTTATTCACCCCTCCACTTT.

The chain has TRBV18 and TRBJ1-2, with D hard to call. The CDR3 contains 13 residues. Trimming stripped 2 bases from V and 8 bases from J, with 12 bases between. Germline CDR1 and CDR2: KGHSH and LQKENI. The CDR3 nucleotides are TGTGCCAGCTCACCAGCCGAGGATGGGGGCTACACCTTC. Translation: CASSPAEDGGYTF.

In this sample, this clone turned up a few times. The rearrangement links TRBV7-2 to TRBJ1-2, with a weak D call TRBD1 (5 bases). The V end lost 7 bases, the J end lost 6 bases, and 15 bases lay between the germline ends. Germline CDR1 is SGHTA and CDR2 is FQGNSA. This CDR3 has 13 amino acids. CDR3 nucleotides: TGTGCCAGCAAACCCCCCGGGACTAATGGCTACACCTTC. Its translation is CASKPPGTNGYTF.

The chain links TRBV7-3 to TRBJ2-2, with a tentative D call TRBD1 (5 bases). Germline V CDR1 and CDR2: SGHTA, FQGTGA. The CDR3 is made up of 16 amino acids. Trimming cost V 2 bases and J 4 bases, with 14 bases left between them. Here the CDR3 DNA reads TGTGCCAGCAGCTTACAGGGCCCATCGAGCACCGGGGAGCTGTTTTTT. Protein product: CASSLQGPSSTGELFF.

The chain couples TRBV5-1 to TRBJ1-1; tentatively, D is TRBD1 (6 bases). The CDR3 is 15 residues long. Germline V gene lookup returns CDR1 SGHRS and CDR2 YFSETQ. V gave up 4 bases and J gave up 1 base, with 14 bases separating them. CDR3 protein: CASSLNRAQNTEAFF. The CDR3, as DNA: TGCGCCAGCAGCCTCAACAGGGCCCAGAACACTGAAGCTTTCTTT.

The genes are TRBV7-9 and TRBJ1-1; D gene uncertain. Germline-derived CDR1 and CDR2 are SEHNR and FQNEAQ (reference sequence). V was shortened by 3 bases and J by 0 bases, with 14 bases between the two germline ends. The CDR3 covers 16 residues. CDR3 amino acids: CASSFGRRGMNTEAFF. The CDR3 nucleotides read TGTGCCAGCAGCTTTGGACGCCGAGGGATGAACACTGAAGCTTTCTTT.

The chain couples TRBV6-2 or TRBV6-3 to TRBJ2-3; 7 positions match TRBD1. The CDR3 sequence is 21 residues long. Germline CDR1 and CDR2: MNHEY and SVGEGT. Losses at the gene ends were 0 bases for V and 3 bases for J; bases not matched to a gene: 21. In DNA, the CDR3 is TGTGCCAGCAGTTACTCGAGCCGGGCGACAGGGCCGATAAGGGGGACAGATACGCAGTATTTT. Its translation is CASSYSSRATGPIRGTDTQYF.

V usage is TRBV9 and J usage is TRBJ2-3; 8 positions match TRBD2. This CDR3 has 15 residues. Germline-derived CDR1 and CDR2 are SGDLS and YYNGEE. V lost 3 bases to trimming and J lost 1 base; unmatched junction nucleotides: 4. CDR3 protein: CASSAGGRGTDTQYF. In nucleotides, the CDR3 is TGTGCCAGCAGCGCGGGGGGGAGAGGCACAGATACGCAGTATTTT. Combining the CDR3 with reference TRBV9 and TRBJ2-3 gives the whole variable domain DSGVTQTPKHLITATGQRVTLRCSPRSGDLSVYWYQQSLDQGLQFLIQYYNGEERAKGNILERFSAQQFPDLHSELNLSSLELGDSALYFCASSAGGRGTDTQYFGPGTRLTVL.

The chain recombines TRBV5-1 with TRBJ2-5, with 8 bases that match TRBD2. CDR1 and CDR2 from the germline V gene are SGHRS and YFSETQ. CDR3 length: 14 amino acids. Germline trimming cut 4 bases from V and 4 bases from J; bases unmatched to any gene: 6. CDR3 amino acids: CASSPAGGGETQYF. DNA of the CDR3: TGCGCCAGCAGCCCCGCGGGGGGTGGAGAGACCCAGTACTTC.

This sequence joins TRBV4-1 and TRBJ2-4; 9 positions agree with TRBD2. The junction had 5 bases not matched to a gene; V was cut back by 0 bases and J by 2 bases. This CDR3 has 17 residues. Germline V CDR1 and CDR2: MGHRA, YSYEKL. CDR3 bases: TGCGCCAGCAGCCAAGAACGAGCGGGGGGCTCCAAAAACATTCAGTACTTC. It yields the protein CASSQERAGGSKNIQYF.

The V gene is TRBV6-1, the J gene TRBJ1-2; 7 nucleotides match TRBD1. Trimming at V came to 0 bases and at J to 4 bases, leaving 5 bases not matched to a gene. This CDR3 has 15 amino acids. Looked up from germline, CDR1 is MNHNS and CDR2 is SASEGT. The DNA of the CDR3 is TGTGCCAGCAGTGAAGCCCTGACAGGGACCTATGGCTACACCTTC. Amino acids: CASSEALTGTYGYTF.

This sequence joins TRBV15 and TRBJ2-2; D might be TRBD1 (5 bases). Germline V gives CDR1 LNHNV, CDR2 YYDKDF (reference sequence). Between the trimmed V and J ends, which lost 9 bases and 5 bases, there was a span of 19 bases. The CDR3 length is 15 residues. In nucleotides, the CDR3 is TGTGCCACGGGCAGAGATCGGACACTTACCGGGGAGCTGTTTTTT. Protein: CATGRDRTLTGELFF.

The chain has TRBV19 and TRBJ1-5; D perhaps matches TRBD1 (5 bases). The CDR3 runs to 14 residues. The V and J ends lost 6 bases and 3 bases respectively, with 12 bases between them. Germline V gene lookup returns CDR1 LNHDA and CDR2 SQIVND (reference sequence). In DNA, the CDR3 is TGTGCCAGTAGCCAACAGGCCGCCAATCAGCCCCAGCATTTT. It encodes CASSQQAANQPQHF.